These T cell receptor beta chains were read from a single sample in a study of blood T cell repertoires in COVID-19. Using immunoSEQ multiplex PCR, the repertoire was profiled, and TCRdb retains in-frame clones only, with some absent. The sample has about 53,000 clones, around nine tenths seen once. Sequencing used peripheral blood. These receptor sequences come from a man in his forties or fifties with acute or convalescent COVID-19. Both conserved end residues are part of each CDR3. A D gene is named only where the DNA matches it firmly. Some rows have no size entry. The others give once, few or many, or a class for an expanded clone.

size	V	J	D	DNA	CDR3
-	TRBV6-5	TRBJ1-1	-	TGTGCCAGCGCTCGTCAGGGGACCACTGAAGCTTTCTTT	CASARQGTTEAFF
-	TRBV2	TRBJ1-2	-	TGTGCCAGCAGTACCCGGAGTTACGGCTACACCTTC	CASSTRSYGYTF
-	TRBV30	TRBJ2-7	TRBD2	TGTGCCTGGAGTGTCGGGGGGGCGCAGGTCAACGAGCAGTACTTC	CAWSVGGAQVNEQYF
-	TRBV4-1	TRBJ1-2	-	TGCGCCAGCACCGTGGGGGGTTGGAGTTATGGCTACACCTTC	CASTVGGWSYGYTF
once	TRBV28	TRBJ1-1	TRBD1	TGTGCCAGCAGTTTTTCCGGGACAGGGGAGCGCACTGAAGCTTTCTTT	CASSFSGTGERTEAFF
-	TRBV28	TRBJ1-5	-	TGTGCCAGCAGTGAGAGTAATCAGCCCCAGCATTTT	CASSESNQPQHF
-	TRBV19	TRBJ2-3	-	TGTGCCAGTAGTATAGATGGCGGGTGGAGCACAGATACGCAGTATTTT	CASSIDGGWSTDTQYF
-	TRBV6-6	TRBJ1-5	-	TGTGCCAGCAATTATTATAGCAATCAGCCCCAGCATTTT	CASNYYSNQPQHF
-	TRBV6-1	TRBJ2-7	-	TGTGCCAGCAGTGACGACTTATACGAGCAGTACTTC	CASSDDLYEQYF
-	TRBV7-9	TRBJ1-1	TRBD1	TGTGCCAGCACCGGACAGGGGGGCACTGAAGCTTTCTTT	CASTGQGGTEAFF
-	TRBV6-5	TRBJ1-3	-	TGTGCCAGCACTGTACAGACAGTCTCTGGAAACACCATATATTTT	CASTVQTVSGNTIYF
medium-sized	TRBV27	TRBJ1-2	-	TGTGCCAGCAGCTTAGGGCCCCCCGCAACTAACTATGGCTACACCTTC	CASSLGPPATNYGYTF
-	TRBV2	TRBJ1-1	-	TGTGCCAGCAGTGAAGGGACATCAAACACTGAAGCTTTCTTT	CASSEGTSNTEAFF
-	TRBV11-3	TRBJ2-3	-	TGTGCCAGCAGCTTAGATTACACAGGATTTGGTACGCAGTATTTT	CASSLDYTGFGTQYF
-	TRBV30	TRBJ2-7	-	-	CAWSVQFGQGATAAF
-	TRBV24-1	TRBJ2-4	-	TGTGCCACCAGTGACACAGGAGCCAAAAACATTCAGTACTTC	CATSDTGAKNIQYF
-	TRBV7-3	TRBJ2-7	TRBD1	TGTGCCAGCAGCTCTGCAGGGGGCCTAGACGAGCAGTACTTC	CASSSAGGLDEQYF
once	TRBV6-1	TRBJ2-5	TRBD1	TGTGCCAGCAGTGAGTTCACAGGGGGAGGCCAAGAGACCCAGTACTTC	CASSEFTGGGQETQYF